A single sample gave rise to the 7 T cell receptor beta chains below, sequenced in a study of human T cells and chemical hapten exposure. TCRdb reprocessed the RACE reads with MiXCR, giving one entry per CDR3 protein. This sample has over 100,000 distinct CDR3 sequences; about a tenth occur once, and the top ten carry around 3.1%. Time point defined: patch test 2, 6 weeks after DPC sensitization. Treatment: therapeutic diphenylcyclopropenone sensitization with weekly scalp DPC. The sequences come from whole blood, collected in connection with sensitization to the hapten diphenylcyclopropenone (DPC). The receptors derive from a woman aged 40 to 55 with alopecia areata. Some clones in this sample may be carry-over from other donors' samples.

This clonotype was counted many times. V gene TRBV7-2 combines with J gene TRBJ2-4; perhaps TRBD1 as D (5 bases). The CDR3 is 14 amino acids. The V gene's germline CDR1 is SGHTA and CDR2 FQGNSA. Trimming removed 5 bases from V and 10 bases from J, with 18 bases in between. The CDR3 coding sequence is TGTGCCAGCAGCCAAGGGGCAGGCTGGGGAATTCAGTACTTC. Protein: CASSQGAGWGIQYF.

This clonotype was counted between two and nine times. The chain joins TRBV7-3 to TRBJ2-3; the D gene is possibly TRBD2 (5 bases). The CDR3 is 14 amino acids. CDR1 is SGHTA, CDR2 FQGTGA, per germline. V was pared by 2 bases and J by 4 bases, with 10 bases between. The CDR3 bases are TGTGCCAGCAGCTTACGGGTAGCGCCAGATACGCAGTATTTT. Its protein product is CASSLRVAPDTQYF.

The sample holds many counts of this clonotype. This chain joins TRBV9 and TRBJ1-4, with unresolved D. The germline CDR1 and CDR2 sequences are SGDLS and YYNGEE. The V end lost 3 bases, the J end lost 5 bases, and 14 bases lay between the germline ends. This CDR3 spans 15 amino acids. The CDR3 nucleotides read TGTGCCAGCAGCGCGGGGAGGGCAGCGAATGAAAAACTGTTTTTT. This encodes CASSAGRAANEKLFF.

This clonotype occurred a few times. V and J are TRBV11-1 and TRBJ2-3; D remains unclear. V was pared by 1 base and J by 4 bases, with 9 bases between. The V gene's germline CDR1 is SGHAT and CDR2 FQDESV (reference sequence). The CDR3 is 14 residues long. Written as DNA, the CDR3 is TGTGCCAGCAGCTTAGGACACCCTGCAGATACGCAGTATTTT. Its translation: CASSLGHPADTQYF.

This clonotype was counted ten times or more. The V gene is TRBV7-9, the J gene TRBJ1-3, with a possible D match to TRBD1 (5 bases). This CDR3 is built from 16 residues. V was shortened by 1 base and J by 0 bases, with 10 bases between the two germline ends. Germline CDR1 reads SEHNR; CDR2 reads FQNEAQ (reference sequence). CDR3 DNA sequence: TGTGCCAGCAGCTTAGGCGCAGGGAGCTCTGGAAACACCATATATTTT. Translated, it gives CASSLGAGSSGNTIYF. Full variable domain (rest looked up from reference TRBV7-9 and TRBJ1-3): DTGVSQNPRHKITKRGQNVTFRCDPISEHNRLYWYRQTLGQGPEFLTYFQNEAQLEKSRLLSDRFSAERPKGSFSTLEIQRTEQGDSAMYLCASSLGAGSSGNTIYFGEGSWLTVV.

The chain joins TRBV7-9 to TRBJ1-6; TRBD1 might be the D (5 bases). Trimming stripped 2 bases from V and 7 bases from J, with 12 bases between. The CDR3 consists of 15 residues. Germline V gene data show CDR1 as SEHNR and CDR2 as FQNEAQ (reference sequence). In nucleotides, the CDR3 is TGTGCCAGCAGCTTAACTCAGGGTCTGAATTCACCCCTCCACTTT. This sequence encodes CASSLTQGLNSPLHF. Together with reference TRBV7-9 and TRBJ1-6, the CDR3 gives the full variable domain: DTGVSQNPRHKITKRGQNVTFRCDPISEHNRLYWYRQTLGQGPEFLTYFQNEAQLEKSRLLSDRFSAERPKGSFSTLEIQRTEQGDSAMYLCASSLTQGLNSPLHFGNGTRLTVT.

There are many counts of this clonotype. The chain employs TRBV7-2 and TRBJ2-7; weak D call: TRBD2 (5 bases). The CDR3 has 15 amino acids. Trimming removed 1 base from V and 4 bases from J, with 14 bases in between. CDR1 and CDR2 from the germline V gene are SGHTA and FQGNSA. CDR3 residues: CASSLGRTSGYEQYF. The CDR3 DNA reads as TGTGCCAGCAGCTTAGGCCGGACTTCAGGTTACGAGCAGTACTTC.